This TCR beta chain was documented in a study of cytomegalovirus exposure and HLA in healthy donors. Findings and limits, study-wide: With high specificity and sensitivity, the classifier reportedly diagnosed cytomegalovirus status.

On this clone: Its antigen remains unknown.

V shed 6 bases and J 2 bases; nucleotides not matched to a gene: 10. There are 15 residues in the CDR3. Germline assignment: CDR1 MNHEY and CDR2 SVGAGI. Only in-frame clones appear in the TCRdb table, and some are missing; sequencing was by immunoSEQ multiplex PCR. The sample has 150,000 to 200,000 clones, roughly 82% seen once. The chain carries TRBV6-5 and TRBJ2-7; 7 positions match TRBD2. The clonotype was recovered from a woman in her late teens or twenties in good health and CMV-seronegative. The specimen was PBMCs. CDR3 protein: CASRASGAGAYEQYF. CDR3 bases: TGTGCCAGCAGAGCCTCTGGGGCGGGGGCCTACGAGCAGTACTTC.